One and the same sample provided the 15 T cell receptor beta chains below, sequenced in a study of T cell repertoires in cytomegalovirus infection. TCRdb independently ran MiXCR on the reads; one entry per CDR3 protein. The table records about 320,000 distinct CDR3 sequences, more than 8% of them present only once. Sequences were obtained from PBMCs. All receptors derive from a human donor in good health (CMV status not recorded). Some clones in this sample may be carry-over from other donors' samples.

There are many counts of this clonotype. The chain carries TRBV7-3 and TRBJ2-3, with TRBD2 identical over 13 bases. Trimming at V came to 0 bases and at J to 2 bases, leaving 2 bases not matched to a gene. The CDR3 contains 17 residues. Germline V gives CDR1 SGHTA, CDR2 FQGTGA. The CDR3 nucleotides read TGTGCCAGCAGCTTAACCGGGACTAGCGGGGCCACAGATACGCAGTATTTT. Residues: CASSLTGTSGATDTQYF.

This clonotype showed up many times. This chain uses TRBV7-9 with TRBJ1-1; D is perhaps TRBD1 (5 bases). Trimming left V 2 bases short and J 4 bases short, with 17 bases between. CDR3 length: 16 residues. The germline V gene has CDR1 SEHNR and CDR2 FQNEAQ (reference sequence). This chain's CDR3 is CASSLLQGPISTEAFF. CDR3 in DNA: TGTGCCAGCAGCTTACTTCAGGGACCAATTAGCACTGAAGCTTTCTTT.

This clonotype was recorded at least ten times. The chain couples TRBV12-3 or TRBV12-4 to TRBJ2-1; 11 bases align to TRBD2. CDR3 length equals 14 residues. Germline trimming cut 5 bases from V and 12 bases from J; bases unmatched to any gene: 9. The DNA for the CDR3 is TGTGCCAGCAGTATTAGCGGGGGGGCCGTAGGGCAGTTCTTC. Residues: CASSISGGAVGQFF.

This clonotype was seen a handful of times. An end of the junction differs from the germline gene, which may be a read error. This sequence joins TRBV4-2 and TRBJ2-3; 7 bases align to TRBD2. Per the germline V gene, CDR1 is LGHNA and CDR2 is YNFKEQ. The CDR3 consists of 17 residues. DNA of the CDR3: TGCGCCAGCAGCCAAGATCGATTGGCGGGGGGCACAGATACGCAGTATTTT. Encoded protein: CASSQDRLAGGTDTQYF.

This clonotype has only a few counts. The V and J genes are TRBV9 and TRBJ1-1, with TRBD1 matching 8 bases. The CDR3 length is 14 residues. Germline-derived CDR1 and CDR2 are SGDLS and YYNGEE. Trimming took 3 bases from V and 4 from J; bases not matched to a gene: 5. In nucleotides, the CDR3 is TGTGCCAGCAGCGGGACAGGGATGGGCACTGAAGCTTTCTTT. This encodes CASSGTGMGTEAFF.

At least ten counts were recorded for this clonotype. CDR3 nucleotides: TGTGCCAGCAGCGTGAGGCCTAATCAGCCCCAGCATTTT. Protein: CASSVRPNQPQHF. The gene calls are TRBV7-8 and TRBJ1-5; D not resolved. The germline CDR1 and CDR2 sequences are SGHVS and FQNEAQ. The CDR3 has 13 amino acids. Trimming pared 5 bases from V and 4 bases from J, leaving 9 bases between.

The chain has TRBV2 and TRBJ1-2, with D hard to call. Trimming removed 8 bases from V and 10 bases from J, with 14 bases in between. In germline, CDR1 is SNHLY, CDR2 FYNNEI. This CDR3 has 11 amino acids. CDR3 residues: CASRPTAVYTF. DNA for the CDR3: TGTGCCAGCCGCCCCACAGCGGTCTACACCTTC. Looking up the rest from reference TRBV2 and TRBJ1-2 gives the full variable domain: EPEVTQTPSHQVTQMGQEVILRCVPISNHLYFYWYRQILGQKVEFLVSFYNNEISEKSEIFDDQFSVERPDGSNFTLKIRSTKLEDSAMYFCASRPTAVYTFGSGTRLTVV.

There are many counts of this clonotype. The rearrangement uses TRBV12-3 or TRBV12-4 and TRBJ2-2; possibly TRBD2 for D (5 bases). CDR3 length equals 14 residues. Trimming took 8 bases from V and 0 from J, leaving 10 bases between them. The CDR3 sequence is CASQNGANTGELFF. CDR3 DNA sequence: TGTGCCAGCCAAAACGGGGCGAACACCGGGGAGCTGTTTTTT.

This clonotype was counted a few times. This rearrangement joins TRBV12-3 or TRBV12-4 to TRBJ1-5; D remains ambiguous. The V end lost 7 bases, the J end lost 6 bases, and 13 bases lay between the germline ends. CDR3 length: 13 amino acids. CDR3: CASKSRNGQPQHF. The CDR3 DNA sequence: TGTGCCAGCAAAAGCAGGAATGGTCAGCCCCAGCATTTT.

This clonotype was found many times. The chain has TRBV7-2 and TRBJ1-5, with 7 bases aligning to TRBD1. The CDR3 has 16 amino acids. The germline gives CDR1 SGHTA, CDR2 FQGNSA. V gave up 1 base and J gave up 6 bases; unmatched junction bases: 9. For the CDR3, the DNA is TGTGCCAGCAGCTTAGGGGTAGGGGGCGTGGGTCAGCCCCAGCATTTT. It is translated as CASSLGVGGVGQPQHF.

The table lists this clonotype with many counts. The chain carries TRBV10-3 and TRBJ1-5, with TRBD1 matching over 7 bases. The CDR3 consists of 14 residues. V shed 9 bases and J 3 bases; nucleotides not matched to a gene: 8. Per the germline V gene, CDR1 is ENHRY and CDR2 is SYGVKD. DNA for the CDR3: TGTGCCATATGGGACAGCCGCTTCAATCAGCCCCAGCATTTT. It yields the protein CAIWDSRFNQPQHF.

The chain is built from TRBV19 and TRBJ2-6, with D hard to call. The CDR3 contains 15 residues. Germline assignment: CDR1 LNHDA and CDR2 SQIVND (reference sequence). Trimming took 4 bases from V and 5 from J, leaving 12 bases between them. DNA of the CDR3: TGTGCCAGTAGTACCCGAAAAACTCGGGCCAACGTCCTGACTTTC. Its protein product is CASSTRKTRANVLTF.

Comment on this clonotype: Possible read error: a much larger clone is one base away. The rearrangement joins TRBV28 to TRBJ2-4, with a tentative D call TRBD2 (5 bases). The V gene's germline CDR1 is MDHEN and CDR2 SYDVKM. The CDR3 covers 15 residues. The CDR3, as DNA: TGTGCCAGCAGTTCCCGACTCCTAGCCAAAAACATGCAGTACTTC. Translation gives CASSSRLLAKNMQYF.

V gene TRBV9 combines with J gene TRBJ2-5, with 7 bases aligning to TRBD2. Germline values: CDR1 SGDLS, CDR2 YYNGEE. Trimming cost V 6 bases and J 5 bases; bases outside gene matches: 10. There are 14 residues in the CDR3. The CDR3, as DNA: TGTGCCAGCAACGGCGGGGGTCCCGGGGAGACCCAGTACTTC. It specifies CASNGGGPGETQYF.

This clonotype was seen only a few times. The CDR3: CASSSDVISTDTQYF. The DNA of the CDR3 is TGTGCCAGCTCCTCGGACGTAATTAGCACAGATACGCAGTATTTT. The gene calls are TRBV7-9 and TRBJ2-3, with no clear D. V shed 8 bases and J shed 0 bases, with 15 bases lying between them. This CDR3 contains 15 residues. Germline V gives CDR1 SEHNR, CDR2 FQNEAQ (reference sequence).